The sequence of this T cell receptor beta chain was determined in a study of blood T cell repertoires in COVID-19 (dated by TCRdb to 2020 to 2022). Looking at the study overall: The collaborator samples originated in the United States, Italy and Spain and spanned the acute and convalescent phases of COVID-19. Nearly every sample came with metadata listing a de-identified subject ID, COVID-19 status, age in years and sex. Samples were obtained from the ongoing ImmuneRACE study (first 160 participants) and from roughly 1,300 subjects provided by 6 global collaborators. Subjects who had been exposed to COVID-19, were actively infected with it, or had recovered from it provided the deeply sampled blood TCRbeta repertoires that made up the dataset. A freely available public database, intended as a resource for researchers studying the immune response to SARS-CoV-2, is where the repertoires were released. Where available, HLA class I and class II types were obtained from metadata supplied by the sample provider rather than from assay-based typing. The material from the prospective study consisted of cDNA or gDNA derived from T cells, B-cell-depleted T cells, or PBMCs.

The immunoSEQ Assay, a bias-controlled multiplex PCR, was used to amplify TCRbeta CDR3 regions from genomic DNA. Regarding the original processing steps: The number of nucleated cells in each sample was estimated by amplification of reference gene primers within the assay. To quantify the absolute abundance of each unique TCRbeta CDR3 rearrangement, sequence reads were collapsed and filtered. For each sample, productive Simpson clonality was calculated as the square root of Simpson's diversity index over productive rearrangements. Imported from immuneACCESS, the table was reduced by TCRdb to in-frame sequences with V and J called. These copies leave out some clones; in studies compared against another copy, an unresolved V gene accounts for under half, and the cause of the remainder is not known. That table supplies the V and J calls and clone size; D and trimming were determined from the DNA. This sample comprises roughly 330,000 clones, approximately 88% of them detected only once. The top ten hold roughly a tenth of the sample.

General study outcomes and caveats: How much clinical and demographic metadata was included differed by source and by participant, and the metadata was provided uncurated.

In Seattle, one collaborating source enrolled patients while the infection was active and tracked those patients longitudinally over the course of disease. Collaborating institutions collected whole blood in K2EDTA tubes following their own protocols. For TCRbeta analysis, collaborator samples were shipped as frozen whole blood, as isolated PBMCs, or as DNA extracted from either sample type. Trimming costs V 6 bases and J 5 bases, and their ends lie 13 bases apart. The CDR3 measures 13 amino acids from cysteine to phenylalanine. Of the read, only the CDR3 DNA is kept; its 39 bases are in frame from base 1. According to the germline V gene (reference sequence), CDR1 reads SEHNR and CDR2 reads FQNEAQ. Note on this clone: The specificity of this receptor is unknown. There are no base qualities to consult, and no much larger clone falls within one base.

This sequence uses TRBV7-9 and TRBJ2-5; matching of 7 bases hints at TRBD1 as the D gene. This TCR was recovered from a man aged 25 to 40 with COVID-19, enrolled during active disease. Sequencing input: peripheral blood. CDR3 reads: CASRSTGRETQYF. The DNA sequence reads TGTGCCAGCAGGTCGACAGGGAGGGAGACCCAGTACTTC. Extended through the reference TRBV7-9 and TRBJ2-5 proteins, this CDR3 yields the full variable domain: DTGVSQNPRHKITKRGQNVTFRCDPISEHNRLYWYRQTLGQGPEFLTYFQNEAQLEKSRLLSDRFSAERPKGSFSTLEIQRTEQGDSAMYLCASRSTGRETQYFGPGTRLLVL.